One T cell receptor (beta chain) is described in this entry. Participants were aged about 18 to 100 years from more than 20 US areas. Donors were grouped by their self-reported clinical history. This sample is part of a study of blood T cell repertoires in COVID-19. On the study more broadly: Sites across the United States, Italy and Spain contributed samples from acute and convalescent COVID-19. Sample material is recorded as cDNA or gDNA derived from T cells, B-cell-depleted T cells, or PBMCs.

Profiling relied on immunoSEQ multiplex PCR, and the TCRdb table lists in-frame clones only, not all of them. The repertoire holds approximately 390,000 clones, with 87% as singletons. From germline, CDR1 is MGHRA and CDR2 YSYEKL. V was clipped by 1 base and J by 2 bases, with 9 bases between them. The CDR3 totals 15 residues. This sequence was found in a woman aged 45-65 years who had recovered from COVID-19. Sequenced input: PBMCs or T cells enriched from blood (not recorded which). The chain has TRBV4-1 and TRBJ2-1; no firm D call. CDR3 bases: TGCGCCAGCAGCCAAGGGCGGAGCCCCTACAATGAGCAGTTCTTC. Its translation: CASSQGRSPYNEQFF.